The sample holds many counts of the clone carrying this T cell receptor (beta chain). Its antigen remains unknown. Uncontrolled infection, other autoimmune disease, pregnancy or lactation excluded patients. PBMCs stemmed from approximately 9.1 ml fresh peripheral blood. This sample is drawn from a study of T cells in Graves' hyperthyroidism and ophthalmopathy. General study points: Ophthalmopathy stood apart from stable hyperthyroidism in a 13 V-J model.

Regions amplified from RNA transcripts were the TCR beta CDR3 regions. HTBI primers drove first-round RT-PCR of the TCR CDR3. TCRdb processed the multiplex PCR reads anew with MiXCR; each CDR3 protein has one entry. Of about 460,000 distinct CDR3 sequences in the sample, approximately 23% were seen once. This CDR3 comprises 14 residues. Trimming took 5 bases from V and 7 from J, leaving 17 bases between them. The rearrangement joins TRBV12-3 or TRBV12-4 to TRBJ1-1, with D tentatively TRBD1 (5 bases). The receptor's source is an older woman with Graves' ophthalmopathy. What was sequenced was blood. Here the CDR3 reads CASSHPPRGVEAFF. CDR3 nucleotide sequence: TGTGCCAGCAGTCACCCTCCACGAGGGGTTGAAGCTTTCTTT.